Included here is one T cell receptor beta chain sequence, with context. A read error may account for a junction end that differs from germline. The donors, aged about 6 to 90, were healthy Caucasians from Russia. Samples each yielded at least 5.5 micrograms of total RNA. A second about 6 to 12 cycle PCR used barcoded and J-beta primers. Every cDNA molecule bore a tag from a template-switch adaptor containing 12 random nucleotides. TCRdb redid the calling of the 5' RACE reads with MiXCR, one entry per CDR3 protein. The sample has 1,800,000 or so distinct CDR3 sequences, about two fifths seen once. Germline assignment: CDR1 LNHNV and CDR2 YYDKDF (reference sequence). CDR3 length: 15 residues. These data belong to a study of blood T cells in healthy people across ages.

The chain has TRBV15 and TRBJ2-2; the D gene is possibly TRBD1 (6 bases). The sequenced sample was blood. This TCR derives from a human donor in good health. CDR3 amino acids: CATSRARGGTGELVF. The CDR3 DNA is TGTGCCACCAGCAGGGCCAGGGGCGGCACCGGGGAGCTGGTTTTT.